This T cell receptor (beta chain) came from a study of type 1 regulatory T cells (dated by TCRdb to the early 2020s). General notes on the study: An in vitro protocol by which a Tr1-enriched, alloantigen-specific CD4 T cell product named T-allo10 was generated was characterized in the study. T-allo10 was being tested clinically in patients with hematological malignancies who were undergoing allogeneic hematopoietic stem cell transplantation.

V is clipped by 3 bases and J by 3 bases, and the sequence between their germline boundaries is 9 bases long. CDR1 and CDR2 are drawn from the germline V gene (reference sequence): SEHNR, FQNEAQ. The CDR3 starts with the cysteine, ends with the phenylalanine, and has 14 residues. The DNA shown is the 42-base CDR3, in frame from base 1. Sequencer: Illumina MiSeq. The raw public reads went through TCRdb reprocessing: fastp at Q25, MiXCR clone calling, in-frame beta chains kept. Each record represents a unique CDR3 protein, reported with the most common genes and DNA among its rows. A total of approximately 23,000 distinct CDR3 sequences appear in this sample, 55% to 80% of them only once. Roughly 13% of the sample is taken by the ten largest. T-allo10 cells derived from donors were reported to be host alloantigen-specific and anergic, and to suppress in an alloantigen-specific manner. As to this clonotype: Its antigen specificity is not known. Per-base quality was not reported, and no clone a single base away is much larger than it.

The chain links TRBV7-9 with TRBJ1-3, and possibly TRBD1, on 5 matching bases. The receptor was derived from a human donor in good health. The sequenced sample consisted of cultured T cells, either the whole culture or a sorted T cell fraction (not recorded which). Interpreted using the paper, the cell subset or site label stands for: Tr1-enriched cell product generated in vitro against host alloantigens. The sequence in DNA is TGTGCCAGCAGCTTGGAGGGGTATGGAAACACCATATATTTT. Protein translation: CASSLEGYGNTIYF.